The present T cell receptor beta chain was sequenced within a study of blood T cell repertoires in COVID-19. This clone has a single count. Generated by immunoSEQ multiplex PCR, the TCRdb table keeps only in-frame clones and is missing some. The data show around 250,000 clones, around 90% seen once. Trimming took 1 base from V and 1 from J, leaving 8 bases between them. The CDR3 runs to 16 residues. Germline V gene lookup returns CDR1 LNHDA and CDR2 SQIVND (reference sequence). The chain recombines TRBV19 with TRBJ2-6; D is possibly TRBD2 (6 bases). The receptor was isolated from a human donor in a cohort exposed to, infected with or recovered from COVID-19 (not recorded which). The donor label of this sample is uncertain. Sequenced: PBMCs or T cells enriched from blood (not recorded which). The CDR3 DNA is TGTGCCAGTAGTATAGCCGGAGGGTCTGGGGCCAACGTCCTGACTTTC. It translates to CASSIAGGSGANVLTF.